The 6 T cell receptor beta chains below were found in one sample sequenced in a study of blood T cell repertoires in COVID-19. Sequenced by immunoSEQ multiplex PCR; TCRdb stores in-frame clones only, minus some. The sample has around 260,000 clones; about 85% are singletons. The sequencing input was peripheral blood. Source of these receptors: a human donor with COVID-19, enrolled during active disease. The donor label of this sample is uncertain.

The DNA for the CDR3 is TGTGCCAGCAGCCAAGATCGGAGCAGTGAGCAGTTCTTC. Protein sequence: CASSQDRSSEQFF. The chain combines TRBV3-1 (or the pseudogene TRBV3-2) with TRBJ2-1; D ambiguous. Trimming removed 0 bases at V and 9 bases at J, with 9 bases between. CDR3 size: 13 residues. Germline CDR1 is LGHDT and CDR2 is YNNKEL (reference sequence).

The chain links TRBV25-1 to TRBJ1-1, with D possibly being TRBD1 (5 bases). V was trimmed by 7 bases and J by 3 bases, leaving 12 bases between them. Germline CDR1 is MGHDK and CDR2 is SYGVNS. The CDR3 sequence is 13 residues long. The CDR3 coding sequence is TGTGCCAGCATGCGGGACGATGACACTGAAGCTTTCTTT. This codes for CASMRDDDTEAFF.

The V and J genes are TRBV28 and TRBJ1-6; TRBD1 matches at 8 bases. V lost 4 bases, J lost 5 bases, and 4 bases stayed unmatched. The CDR3 length is 15 residues. Germline lookup yields CDR1 MDHEN and CDR2 SYDVKM. CDR3 DNA sequence: TGTGCCAGCAGTTGGCAGGGGGCAGATAATTCACCCCTCCACTTT. Protein sequence: CASSWQGADNSPLHF.

This clone was picked up one time. The chain couples TRBV7-9 to TRBJ1-2; D not resolved. CDR1 SEHNR and CDR2 FQNEAQ come from the germline V gene (reference sequence). CDR3 size: 16 residues. V was pared by 4 bases and J by 0 bases, with 15 bases between. The CDR3 here is CASSSPRTGANYGYTF. DNA of the CDR3: TGTGCCAGCAGCTCACCAAGGACGGGAGCTAACTATGGCTACACCTTC.

The chain is built from TRBV18 and TRBJ2-7, with D tentatively TRBD2 (7 bases). Germline-derived CDR1 and CDR2 are KGHSH and LQKENI. The CDR3 is made up of 15 amino acids. V lost 3 bases, J lost 2 bases, and 14 bases lay in between. The DNA of the CDR3 is TGTGCCAGCTCACCCGGCGGGGGCTATGCCTACGAGCAGTACTTC. This codes for CASSPGGGYAYEQYF.

The CDR3 DNA sequence: TGTGCCAGCAGCTTAGATGGGGACAGGGGCACTGAAGCTTTCTTT. Translating it yields CASSLDGDRGTEAFF. This chain uses TRBV11-3 with TRBJ1-1, with 10 positions matching TRBD1. The V gene end was trimmed by 0 bases and the J gene end by 4 bases; junction bases not matched to a gene: 2. The CDR3 runs to 15 residues. From germline, CDR1 is SGHNT and CDR2 YENEEA. The whole variable domain, filled in from reference TRBV11-3 and TRBJ1-1, reads EAGVVQSPRYKIIEKKQPVAFWCNPISGHNTLYWYLQNLGQGPELLIRYENEEAVDDSQLPKDRFSAERLKGVDSTLKIQPAELGDSAVYLCASSLDGDRGTEAFFGQGTRLTVV.